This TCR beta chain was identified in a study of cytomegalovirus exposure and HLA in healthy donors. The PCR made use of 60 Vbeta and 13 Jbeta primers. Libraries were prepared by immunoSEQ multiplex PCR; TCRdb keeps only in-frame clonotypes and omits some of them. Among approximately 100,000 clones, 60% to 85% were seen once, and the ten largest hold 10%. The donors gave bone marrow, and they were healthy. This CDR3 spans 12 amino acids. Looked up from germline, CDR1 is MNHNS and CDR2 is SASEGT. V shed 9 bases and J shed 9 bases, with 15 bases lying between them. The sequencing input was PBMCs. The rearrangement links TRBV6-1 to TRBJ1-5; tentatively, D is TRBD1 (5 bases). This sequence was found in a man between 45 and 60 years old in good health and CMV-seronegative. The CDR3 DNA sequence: TGTGCCAGAAACCTGACAGCATGGCCCCAGCATTTT. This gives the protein CARNLTAWPQHF.